The 9 T cell receptor beta chains below all came from one sample that was sequenced in a study of breast tumors, draining lymph nodes, adjacent tissues. One entry per CDR3 protein results from TCRdb running MiXCR on the multiplex PCR reads. The data show some 19,000 distinct CDR3 sequences, about 50% seen once. Sequencing was carried out using breast tumor tissue. These receptor sequences come from a female donor with breast cancer. Some clones in this sample may be carry-over from other donors' samples.

This chain uses TRBV19 with TRBJ2-7; 9 bases are shared with TRBD1. Germline V gene sequence: CDR1 LNHDA, CDR2 SQIVND (reference sequence). There are 14 residues in the CDR3. Germline trimming cut 4 bases from V and 0 bases from J; bases unmatched to any gene: 1. The CDR3 nucleotides read TGTGCCAGTAGTAGGGACAGGGACTCCTACGAGCAGTACTTC. As protein: CASSRDRDSYEQYF.

Relative to its sample, this clonotype is medium-sized (0.01 to 0.1%). This chain connects TRBV10-2 to TRBJ2-7; D unresolved. V shed 8 bases and J shed 2 bases, with 16 bases lying between them. This CDR3 region has 14 residues. Looked up from germline, CDR1 is WSHSY and CDR2 is SAAADI. The CDR3 nucleotides read TGCGCCAGCGGCAGTGCTATGACCCCCTACGAGCAGTACTTC. Translating gives CASGSAMTPYEQYF.

The rearrangement joins TRBV15 to TRBJ1-6; D gene uncertain. Deletions cut 0 bases from V and 5 bases from J, with 8 bases between. Germline V gene sequence: CDR1 LNHNV, CDR2 YYDKDF (reference sequence). This CDR3 is 15 amino acids long. The CDR3 nucleotides are TGTGCCACCAGCAGAGAAAGAGTTGATAATTCACCCCTCCACTTT. Encoded protein: CATSRERVDNSPLHF.

This clonotype was detected ten times or more. The CDR3 DNA is TGTGCCAGCAGCCATGTCCCCCTAGTTTACACCGGGGAGCTGTTTTTT. Translated: CASSHVPLVYTGELFF. The V and J genes are TRBV3-1 and TRBJ2-2; D unclear. CDR1 and CDR2 from the germline V gene are LGHDT and YNNKEL (reference sequence). The germline V and J ends were trimmed by 3 bases and 3 bases, with 14 bases remaining between them. The CDR3 has 16 amino acids.

This clonotype has a single count. Because the CDR3's place on the DNA is in doubt, the DNA is left out and the CDR3 is given as listed by TCRdb. The chain employs TRBV7-9 and TRBJ2-7; TRBD1, the table's D call, was not compared with the DNA. Germline CDR1 and CDR2: SEHNR and FQNEAQ (reference sequence). The CDR3 length equals 19 residues, ends included. CDR3 sequence reads: CASSIYLCSVVSGAYEQYF.

This clonotype was counted a single time. J is TRBJ2-3 and V is TRBV7-9; unclear D gene. The germline gives CDR1 SEHNR, CDR2 FQNEAQ (reference sequence). Trimming stripped 1 base from V and 0 bases from J, with 8 bases between. This CDR3 region has 15 residues. The CDR3 is CASSLGVHSTDTQYF. The CDR3 region has the DNA TGTGCCAGCAGCTTAGGGGTCCATAGCACAGATACGCAGTATTTT.

As for this clonotype: Possible read error: a much larger clone is one base away. The chain has TRBV6-1 and TRBJ2-7, with a possible D match to TRBD1 (6 bases). Between the trimmed V and J ends, which lost 6 bases and 9 bases, there was a span of 18 bases. Germline V gene data show CDR1 as MNHNS and CDR2 as SASEGT. The CDR3 extends over 13 amino acids. CDR3: CASSQDSQYGQYF. The CDR3 region has the DNA TGTGCCAGCAGCCAGGACAGCCAATATGGGCAGTACTTC.

Ten or more counts support this clonotype. This rearrangement joins TRBV19 to TRBJ2-3; D is perhaps TRBD1 (7 bases). This CDR3 has 16 residues. The germline V gene has CDR1 LNHDA and CDR2 SQIVND (reference sequence). The ends were cut back, 9 bases at V and 2 bases at J, with 21 bases in the middle. The CDR3 reads CARVPPQGEVTDTQYF. The CDR3 region has the DNA TGTGCCAGAGTCCCCCCCCAGGGGGAGGTCACAGATACGCAGTATTTT.

The rearrangement uses TRBV10-3 and TRBJ2-3, with TRBD2 identical over 13 bases. V trimming: 6 bases; J trimming: 3 bases; junction bases outside the gene matches: 6. The CDR3 length is 16 residues. Germline assignment: CDR1 ENHRY and CDR2 SYGVKD. CDR3 amino acids: CAIRALTSGRTDTQYF. The CDR3, as DNA: TGTGCCATCAGAGCCTTGACTAGCGGGAGGACAGATACGCAGTATTTT.